One and the same sample provided the 20 T cell receptor beta chains below, sequenced in a study of shared clonotypes between healthy human individuals. The repertoire was sequenced with immunoSEQ multiplex PCR; TCRdb's copy has only in-frame clones and lacks some. The sample has over a million clones, roughly 97% seen once; the top ten hold roughly 1.2%. The sample taken for sequencing was naive CD4+ T cells sorted from blood. The subset: CD45RA+ positively selected. All receptors derive from a man between 25 and 39 years old in good health.

V gene TRBV7-9 combines with J gene TRBJ2-7; D might be TRBD1 or TRBD2, each matching 5 bases. The CDR3 consists of 17 residues. The germline gives CDR1 SEHNR, CDR2 FQNEAQ (reference sequence). The V gene lost 5 bases and the J gene lost 1 base, with 21 bases spanning the gap. The CDR3 region is CASSIIPPGPESYEQYF. The CDR3, as DNA: TGTGCCAGCAGCATAATCCCCCCGGGACCCGAATCCTACGAGCAGTACTTC. Full variable domain (rest looked up from reference TRBV7-9 and TRBJ2-7): DTGVSQNPRHKITKRGQNVTFRCDPISEHNRLYWYRQTLGQGPEFLTYFQNEAQLEKSRLLSDRFSAERPKGSFSTLEIQRTEQGDSAMYLCASSIIPPGPESYEQYFGPGTRLTVT.

This clone came up a few times. This chain uses TRBV20-1 with TRBJ2-1; D is uncertain. Germline lookup yields CDR1 DFQATT and CDR2 SNEGSKA (reference sequence). Trimming pared 3 bases from V and 9 bases from J, leaving 6 bases between. This CDR3 comprises 10 residues. CDR3 in amino acids: CSASSREQFF. The CDR3 nucleotides read TGCAGTGCTAGTAGCCGTGAGCAGTTCTTC.

About this clone: Other nucleotide sequences in the sample specify the same CDR3. The chain couples TRBV6-1 to TRBJ1-1; D gene unclear. Germline V gene sequence: CDR1 MNHNS, CDR2 SASEGT. This CDR3 has 11 residues. V was shortened by 4 bases and J by 2 bases, with 2 bases between the two germline ends. The CDR3 loop is CASSVNTEAFF. The CDR3 coding sequence is TGTGCCAGCAGTGTCAACACTGAAGCTTTCTTT.

The chain combines TRBV15 with TRBJ2-7; 9 bases align to TRBD1. The CDR3 has 14 amino acids. The germline gives CDR1 LNHNV, CDR2 YYDKDF (reference sequence). Trimming at V came to 3 bases and at J to 5 bases, leaving 5 bases not matched to a gene. In DNA, the CDR3 is TGTGCCACCAGCAGGGAGGACAGGGGCCACGAGCAGTACTTC. Amino acid sequence: CATSREDRGHEQYF.

J is TRBJ2-5 and V is TRBV7-9; D not certain. V was trimmed by 1 base and J by 3 bases, leaving 6 bases between them. From germline, CDR1 is SEHNR and CDR2 FQNEAQ (reference sequence). This CDR3 contains 13 residues. This CDR3 reads CASSLEGKETQYF. CDR3 DNA: TGTGCCAGCAGCTTAGAAGGGAAAGAGACCCAGTACTTC.

The gene calls are TRBV14 and TRBJ2-7; the D is unclear. Trimming shortened V by 2 bases and J by 2 bases, and 4 bases separated the two germline ends. The CDR3 has 12 residues. Germline assignment: CDR1 SGHDN and CDR2 FVKESK. CDR3 protein: CASSQRAYEQYF. The DNA for the CDR3 is TGTGCCAGCAGCCAACGGGCCTACGAGCAGTACTTC.

The chain uses TRBV6-1 and TRBJ2-5, with 10 bases identical to TRBD2. With V trimmed by 4 bases and J by 4 bases, 6 bases remained unmatched. Germline values: CDR1 MNHNS, CDR2 SASEGT. The CDR3 is 15 residues long. The CDR3 DNA sequence: TGTGCCAGCAGTGCGCTAGCGGGAGTCAGAGAGACCCAGTACTTC. Protein sequence: CASSALAGVRETQYF.

This clone appeared once. The J gene is TRBJ2-1, the V gene TRBV7-7, with D possibly being TRBD1 or TRBD2 (5 bases each). V was shortened by 6 bases and J by 7 bases, with 16 bases between the two germline ends. CDR1 is SSHAT, CDR2 FNYEAQ, per germline (reference sequence). CDR3 length: 14 residues. This CDR3 reads CASSISGTTNEQFF. In DNA, the CDR3 is TGTGCCAGCAGTATCTCCGGGACCACTAATGAGCAGTTCTTC. The whole variable domain, filled in from reference TRBV7-7 and TRBJ2-1, reads GAGVSQSPRYKVTKRGQDVTLRCDPISSHATLYWYQQALGQGPEFLTYFNYEAQPDKSGLPSDRFSAERPEGSISTLTIQRTEQRDSAMYRCASSISGTTNEQFFGPGTRLTVL.

This sequence joins TRBV9 and TRBJ1-5; D gene ambiguous. Trimming shortened V by 0 bases and J by 0 bases, and 13 bases separated the two germline ends. Germline CDR1 is SGDLS and CDR2 is YYNGEE. The CDR3 spans 17 residues. The CDR3 coding sequence is TGTGCCAGCAGCGTAGCTGGGAAGGGCCCTAGCAATCAGCCCCAGCATTTT. This gives the protein CASSVAGKGPSNQPQHF.

This chain joins TRBV28 and TRBJ1-2; no firm D call. Germline values: CDR1 MDHEN, CDR2 SYDVKM. The CDR3 sequence is 12 residues long. V lost 10 bases and J lost 5, with 14 bases in between. CDR3: CATSTWEYGYTF. The CDR3 DNA is TGTGCCACCTCAACTTGGGAGTATGGCTACACCTTC.

The chain combines TRBV5-1 with TRBJ2-5; D not certain. Germline V CDR1 and CDR2: SGHRS, YFSETQ. Trimming stripped 0 bases from V and 3 bases from J, with 6 bases between. CDR3 length: 13 residues. CDR3 sequence reads: CASSLGAKETQYF. CDR3 bases: TGCGCCAGCAGCTTGGGGGCGAAAGAGACCCAGTACTTC.

This clone was counted once. The V call is TRBV15, the J call TRBJ1-4, with 8 nucleotides matching TRBD1. The length of the CDR3 is 15 residues. Germline-derived CDR1 and CDR2 are LNHNV and YYDKDF (reference sequence). V shed 4 bases and J 7 bases; nucleotides not matched to a gene: 8. For the CDR3, the DNA is TGTGCCACCAGCACCTTACAGGGGGTGGGTGAAAAACTGTTTTTT. Its translation is CATSTLQGVGEKLFF.

The chain employs TRBV5-6 and TRBJ2-1; 14 bases are a match to TRBD2. The CDR3 extends over 17 amino acids. J was trimmed by 12 bases and V by 1 base; bases with no gene match: 12. CDR1 and CDR2 (germline): SGHDT, YYEEEE. The CDR3 loop reads CASSLYAGTSGSGGQFF. CDR3 in DNA: TGTGCCAGCAGCTTGTACGCCGGGACTAGCGGGAGTGGTGGGCAGTTCTTC.

The chain joins TRBV28 to TRBJ2-7, with 15 bases matching TRBD2. Per the germline V gene, CDR1 is MDHEN and CDR2 is SYDVKM. The V and J ends lost 4 bases and 4 bases, in that order; junction bases with no gene match: 5. The CDR3 extends over 16 amino acids. The CDR3 DNA follows: TGTGCCAGCAGTTCATACGGGACTAGCGGGAGGTACGAGCAGTACTTC. Amino acid sequence: CASSSYGTSGRYEQYF.

The V gene is TRBV6-1, the J gene TRBJ2-3; D is uncertain. Trimming left V 5 bases short and J 6 bases short, with 6 bases between. There are 11 residues in the CDR3. Germline V gene data show CDR1 as MNHNS and CDR2 as SASEGT. CDR3 residues: CASSYADTQYF. The CDR3 nucleotides are TGTGCCAGCAGTTACGCGGATACGCAGTATTTT.

J is TRBJ2-7 and V is TRBV10-2; D is unresolved. This CDR3 is built from 14 residues. The V gene's germline CDR1 is WSHSY and CDR2 SAAADI. The V and J ends lost 6 bases and 0 bases respectively, with 12 bases between them. CDR3 nucleotides: TGCGCCAGCAGATCGGACCCGAGCTCCTACGAGCAGTACTTC. As protein: CASRSDPSSYEQYF.

A single count supports this clone. This chain links TRBV9 with TRBJ2-1; the D is unclear. The CDR3 loop spans 15 amino acids. Germline CDR1 reads SGDLS; CDR2 reads YYNGEE. V was trimmed by 0 bases and J by 9 bases, leaving 16 bases between them. CDR3 nucleotides: TGTGCCAGCAGCGTAGGGGTACAGCGAGCAGTTGAGCAGTTCTTC. Its protein product is CASSVGVQRAVEQFF.

This clone was recorded only once. J is TRBJ2-7 and V is TRBV27; TRBD1 agrees at 10 bases. Trimming took 4 bases from V and 2 from J; bases not matched to a gene: 5. The CDR3 has 15 amino acids. Germline V gene lookup returns CDR1 MNHEY and CDR2 SMNVEV (reference sequence). CDR3 DNA sequence: TGTGCCAGCAGTTATTACGGGACAGGGGCCTACGAGCAGTACTTC. Translated, it gives CASSYYGTGAYEQYF.

The table lists this clone with a count of one. The chain has TRBV15 and TRBJ1-2; D uncertain. The germline CDR1 and CDR2 sequences are LNHNV and YYDKDF (reference sequence). This CDR3 contains 13 residues. Trimming pared 4 bases from V and 4 bases from J, leaving 10 bases between. CDR3: CATSKVHSYGYTF. The CDR3 DNA is TGTGCCACCAGCAAAGTTCACAGCTATGGCTACACCTTC.

The V call is TRBV5-1, the J call TRBJ1-2; a possible D gene is TRBD1 (6 bases). Germline CDR1 is SGHRS and CDR2 is YFSETQ. Trimming cost V 4 bases and J 2 bases, with 15 bases left between them. This CDR3 is 15 amino acids long. CDR3 region: CASSPSTGANYGYTF. CDR3 coding DNA: TGCGCCAGCAGCCCCTCGACAGGAGCCAACTATGGCTACACCTTC. Filled out from reference TRBV5-1 and TRBJ1-2, the complete variable domain reads KAGVTQTPRYLIKTRGQQVTLSCSPISGHRSVSWYQQTPGQGLQFLFEYFSETQRNKGNFPGRFSGRQFSNSRSEMNVSTLELGDSALYLCASSPSTGANYGYTFGSGTRLTVV.